In its sample, the clone carrying this T cell receptor (beta chain) was seen once. What it binds is unknown. These data belong to a study of T cell responses to AZD1222 COVID-19 vaccine. The V end was cut by 10 bases, the J end by 0 bases, with 16 bases between. The CDR3 runs to 14 residues. From germline, CDR1 is MNHEY and CDR2 SVGAGI. Study-level points and caveats: Recipients of two AZD1222 doses showed rising Spike-specific TCR breadth and depth.

Profiled with immunoSEQ multiplex PCR; TCRdb holds only in-frame clones, not every one. The sample includes around 150,000 clones, more than 80% seen only once; the top ten take over 4%. This specimen was peripheral blood, taken on day 0 of AZD1222 vaccination. V gene TRBV6-5 combines with J gene TRBJ2-7, with D possibly called TRBD1 or TRBD2 (5 bases each). This receptor was identified in an adult in good health. The CDR3 is CAIGRDRGSYEQYF. In DNA form, the CDR3 reads TGTGCCATCGGCCGGGACCGCGGCTCCTACGAGCAGTACTTC.